The clone carrying this T cell receptor beta chain is deemed medium-sized. Its cognate antigen is unknown. The data belong to a study of beta chain features in type 1 diabetes. General study findings and limits: Shortening that was moderate but significant affected the TCRB CDR3s of Type 1 diabetes patients in all four CD4+ subsets.

In germline, CDR1 is GTSNPN, CDR2 SVGIG (reference sequence). The CDR3 runs to 13 residues. With 0 bases removed from V and 1 base from J, the gap between germline ends came to 6 bases. Every bit of the isolated RNA underwent reverse transcription, so sequencing read expressed TCRB transcripts. Generated by immunoSEQ multiplex PCR, the TCRdb table keeps only in-frame clones and is missing some. This table has approximately 60,000 clones, roughly 50% appearing once. Source material: Tregs from blood. The TCR sequence derives from a woman between 40 and 50 years old with type 1 diabetes. V and J are TRBV30 and TRBJ1-1; D uncertain. The CDR3 nucleotides read TGTGCCTGGAGTGTCCTAGGGAACACTGAAGCTTTCTTT. Protein product: CAWSVLGNTEAFF.